A selection of T cell receptor beta chains follows, all from one sample in a study of cytomegalovirus exposure and HLA in healthy donors. Using immunoSEQ multiplex PCR, the repertoire was profiled, and TCRdb retains in-frame clones only, with some absent. The sample shows more than 95,000 clones, around 74% of them seen only once. The sample taken for sequencing was PBMCs. All receptors derive from a woman in her 70s in good health and CMV-seropositive. The CDR3 runs from the conserved cysteine through the conserved F or W. Fields, in order: V gene, D gene, clone size, J gene, CDR3 protein, CDR3 DNA. D genes are given only for firm matches. The size field is filled for only some rows; it gives once, few, many or a size class.

TRBV5-4	-	-	TRBJ1-1	CASSLDAGRTEAFF	TGTGCCAGCAGCTTGGATGCAGGGCGGACTGAAGCTTTCTTT
TRBV11-2	-	few	TRBJ2-1	CASSFSRLYNEQFF	TGTGCCAGCAGCTTCTCACGGTTATACAATGAGCAGTTCTTC
TRBV5-5	-	-	TRBJ1-5	CASSLGAEQPQHF	TGTGCCAGCAGCTTGGGGGCTGAACAGCCCCAGCATTTT
TRBV25-1	TRBD1	-	TRBJ2-3	CASSEAQGARDTQYF	TGTGCCAGCAGTGAAGCGCAGGGGGCGCGAGATACGCAGTATTTT
TRBV9	-	-	TRBJ1-6	CASSLSAGARDGGSPLHF	TGTGCCAGCAGCCTCTCGGCGGGGGCTAGGGACGGGGGATCACCCCTCCACTTT
TRBV7-2	TRBD1	-	TRBJ2-7	CASSRSGQASYEQYF	TGTGCCAGCAGCCGATCGGGACAGGCGTCCTACGAGCAGTACTTC
TRBV5-5	TRBD1	-	TRBJ1-2	CASSLGDRVVYGYTF	TGTGCCAGCAGCTTGGGCGACAGGGTGGTCTATGGCTACACCTTC
TRBV7-3	TRBD2	-	TRBJ2-2	CASSLIFSGGAGLGELFF	TGTGCCAGCAGCTTAATTTTCAGCGGGGGGGCCGGTCTAGGGGAGCTGTTTTTT
TRBV19	-	-	TRBJ1-5	CASSISGTTPRQPQHF	TGTGCCAGTAGTATTTCGGGAACTACCCCACGGCAGCCCCAGCATTTT
TRBV10-2	-	few	TRBJ1-5	CASSEQGGGQPQHF	TGCGCCAGCAGTGAACAGGGTGGCGGTCAGCCCCAGCATTTT
TRBV10-2	-	few	TRBJ2-7	CASSRQDPYEQYF	TGCGCCAGCAGTAGACAGGACCCCTACGAGCAGTACTTC
TRBV27	TRBD2	-	TRBJ2-7	CASSQKGASGRYEQYF	TGTGCCAGCAGTCAAAAAGGGGCTAGCGGGAGGTACGAGCAGTACTTC
TRBV5-6	TRBD1	-	TRBJ1-4	CASSKGQGPTTNEKLFF	TGTGCCAGCAGTAAGGGACAGGGACCAACAACTAATGAAAAACTGTTTTTT
TRBV27	TRBD1	-	TRBJ1-1	CASKPGVGQGFEAFF	TGTGCCAGCAAGCCGGGGGTGGGACAGGGGTTTGAAGCTTTCTTT
TRBV7-8	-	-	TRBJ2-2	CASSQWGINTGELFF	TGTGCCAGCAGCCAATGGGGCATTAACACCGGGGAGCTGTTTTTT
TRBV19	-	few	TRBJ2-3	CASSDGTFHTDTQYF	TGTGCCAGTAGTGACGGGACTTTCCACACAGATACGCAGTATTTT
TRBV27	TRBD2	-	TRBJ2-3	CASSPWTSGGVDTQYF	TGTGCCAGCAGTCCGTGGACTAGCGGGGGTGTAGATACGCAGTATTTT
TRBV30	-	-	TRBJ1-4	CAWSPWQINEKLFF	TGTGCCTGGAGTCCCTGGCAGATTAATGAAAAACTGTTTTTT
TRBV29-1	-	-	TRBJ2-2	CSGANTGELFF	TGCAGCGGCGCGAACACCGGGGAGCTGTTTTTT
TRBV4-2	-	-	TRBJ1-5	CASSQDLLGGQPQHF	TGTGCCAGCAGCCAAGATCTTCTAGGGGGACAGCCCCAGCATTTT
TRBV20-1	TRBD2	-	TRBJ2-1	CSANPGLKQFF	TGCAGTGCGAACCCGGGACTAAAGCAGTTCTTC
TRBV2	-	few	TRBJ2-3	CASRIRESGTDTQYF	TGTGCCAGCAGGATCAGGGAAAGTGGGACAGATACGCAGTATTTT
TRBV5-8	TRBD1	-	TRBJ1-5	CASTGGTGLGQPQHF	TGTGCCAGCACAGGGGGGACAGGGCTGGGGCAGCCCCAGCATTTT
TRBV5-6	TRBD1	-	TRBJ1-5	CASSLAGGNNQPQHF	TGTGCCAGCAGCTTGGCAGGGGGCAACAATCAGCCCCAGCATTTT
TRBV5-1	-	once	TRBJ2-5	CASSLRRQETQYF	TGCGCCAGCAGCCTAAGGCGGCAAGAGACCCAGTACTTC
TRBV6-5	-	-	TRBJ2-3	CASSYGTLRTDTQYF	TGTGCCAGCAGTTACGGGACACTCCGGACAGATACGCAGTATTTT
TRBV10-1	TRBD2	-	TRBJ2-3	CASSDGGDTQYF	TGCGCCAGCAGTGACGGGGGGGATACGCAGTATTTT
TRBV28	TRBD2	-	TRBJ2-1	CASSLLAGGPRNEQFF	TGTGCCAGCAGTTTACTAGCGGGAGGGCCCCGCAATGAGCAGTTCTTC
TRBV28	TRBD1	-	TRBJ1-4	CASSPQGLDGKLFF	TGTGCCAGCAGTCCACAGGGGTTAGATGGAAAACTGTTTTTT
TRBV5-5	-	few	TRBJ2-2	CASSLGWGRGGELFF	TGTGCCAGCAGCTTGGGTTGGGGCAGAGGCGGGGAGCTGTTTTTT
TRBV2	TRBD2	few	TRBJ2-1	CASRVGGTSGGNEQFF	TGTGCCAGCAGAGTCGGGGGGACTAGCGGGGGTAATGAGCAGTTCTTC
TRBV5-4	TRBD1	once	TRBJ2-1	CASSLPGGFTYNEQFF	TGTGCCAGCAGCTTACCAGGGGGATTCACCTACAATGAGCAGTTCTTC
TRBV25-1	TRBD1	few	TRBJ2-7	CASGQGYEQYF	TGTGCCAGCGGACAGGGTTACGAGCAGTACTTC
TRBV5-1	TRBD2	-	TRBJ2-3	CASSSPIAGGTDTQYF	TGCGCCAGCAGCTCTCCTATAGCGGGGGGCACAGATACGCAGTATTTT
TRBV10-3	TRBD1	-	TRBJ1-1	CASSGTGGWTEAFF	TGTGCCTCTTCCGGGACAGGGGGCTGGACTGAAGCTTTCTTT
TRBV25-1	-	-	TRBJ1-4	CADSPLLAGEKLFF	TGTGCCGACAGTCCCTTATTAGCGGGTGAAAAACTGTTTTTT
TRBV4-2	-	-	TRBJ1-4	CASSPEGLTNEKLFF	TGTGCCAGCAGCCCGGAGGGGCTTACTAATGAAAAACTGTTTTTT
TRBV7-8	TRBD2	-	TRBJ2-7	CASSLVRTSGGLYEQYF	TGTGCCAGCAGCTTAGTGAGGACTAGCGGGGGGTTATACGAGCAGTACTTC
TRBV7-9	-	-	TRBJ1-2	CASSPTKGGYTF	TGTGCCAGCAGTCCAACGAAGGGGGGCTACACCTTC
TRBV27	TRBD2	-	TRBJ2-3	CASSPLAGPDTQYF	TGTGCCAGCAGTCCTCTAGCGGGCCCAGATACGCAGTATTTT
TRBV6-1	TRBD1	-	TRBJ1-5	CASSRAGGPQHF	TGTGCCAGCAGTCGAGCAGGGGGGCCCCAGCATTTT
TRBV18	-	-	TRBJ1-1	CASSPEMGGFEAFF	TGTGCCAGCTCACCAGAGATGGGGGGATTTGAAGCTTTCTTT
TRBV5-1	TRBD1	-	TRBJ1-2	CASSGGQGYGYTF	TGCGCCAGCAGCGGGGGACAGGGATATGGCTACACCTTC
TRBV7-9	-	-	TRBJ2-1	CSSSSLNGRSSYNEQFF	TGTTCCAGCAGCTCCCTTAACGGTAGAAGCTCCTACAATGAGCAGTTCTTC
TRBV6-4	TRBD1	-	TRBJ1-1	CASSEDRTGRAFF	TGTGCCAGCAGTGAGGATAGGACAGGTCGGGCTTTCTTT
TRBV9	TRBD2	-	TRBJ2-1	CASSVGGSRSYNEQFF	TGTGCCAGCAGCGTAGGCGGGAGCCGTTCTTACAATGAGCAGTTCTTC
TRBV25-1	-	-	TRBJ1-1	CASSESPGVRAFF	TGTGCCAGCAGTGAATCGCCGGGGGTTCGGGCTTTCTTT
TRBV15	TRBD1	once	TRBJ1-5	CATSRVGTGVNNQPQHF	TGTGCCACCAGCAGAGTAGGTACAGGGGTCAACAATCAGCCCCAGCATTTT
TRBV5-1	-	few	TRBJ2-5	CASSPENQETQYF	TGCGCCAGCAGCCCAGAAAACCAAGAGACCCAGTACTTC
TRBV19	TRBD1	few	TRBJ1-6	CASSGTGVNSPLHF	TGTGCCAGTAGTGGAACAGGGGTTAATTCACCCCTCCACTTT
TRBV18	-	-	TRBJ1-1	CASSPTEGPTEAFF	TGTGCCAGCTCACCAACGGAGGGGCCCACTGAAGCTTTCTTT
TRBV12-5	TRBD2	-	TRBJ2-3	CASGSSSLLAGGPDTQYF	TGTGCTAGTGGTTCTTCCTCCCTACTAGCGGGAGGGCCAGATACGCAGTATTTT
TRBV2	-	few	TRBJ2-5	CASRRDSGPETQYF	TGTGCCAGCAGGAGAGACAGTGGACCCGAGACCCAGTACTTC
TRBV29-1	TRBD1	-	TRBJ1-2	CSVERATGGYGYTF	TGCAGCGTTGAACGAGCGACAGGGGGCTATGGCTACACCTTC
TRBV7-3	-	-	TRBJ2-2	CASSPGHNTGELFF	TGTGCCAGCAGCCCAGGACACAACACCGGGGAGCTGTTTTTT
TRBV4-2	TRBD1	-	TRBJ1-6	CASSQEAGGYNSPLHF	TGTGCCAGCAGCCAAGAGGCAGGGGGCTATAATTCACCCCTCCACTTT
TRBV29-1	-	few	TRBJ2-7	CSVGGESYEQYF	TGCAGCGTTGGGGGAGAGTCCTACGAGCAGTACTTC
TRBV6-1	-	-	TRBJ1-1	CASSPGQMNTEAFF	TGTGCCAGCAGCCCGGGACAAATGAACACTGAAGCTTTCTTT
TRBV5-1	-	-	TRBJ2-7	CASSLTGEVLYEQYF	TGCGCCAGCAGCTTAACAGGGGAGGTCCTTTACGAGCAGTACTTC